These T cell receptor beta chains were read from a single sample in a study of T-cell reconstitution after alpha-beta-depleted transplantation in children. TCRdb used MiXCR to reprocess the PCR reads, holding one entry per CDR3 protein. The data contain around 410,000 distinct CDR3 sequences, approximately 11% of them singletons. This sample comprised PBMCs from the stem cell graft donor, obtained from the stem cell graft. The receptors were gathered from a human donor who donated a stem cell graft to a child with acute myeloid leukemia. Each CDR3 is given with its conserved first and last residue. A D gene is named only where the DNA matches it firmly. Expanded clones get a size class; other rows say once, few or many, or leave the size out.

V	D	size	J	DNA	CDR3
TRBV6-2/TRBV6-3	.	.	TRBJ2-1	TGTGCCAGCAGTTACTTGAGGGGCGATGAGCAGTTCTTC	CASSYLRGDEQFF
TRBV7-2	TRBD1	many	TRBJ2-7	TGTGCCAGCAGTTTGGGACAGGGAGGCTACGAGCAGTACTTC	CASSLGQGGYEQYF
TRBV6-5	.	many	TRBJ1-1	TGTGCCAGCAGTTATGGGCATGAAGCTTTCTTT	CASSYGHEAFF
TRBV10-3	.	many	TRBJ1-1	TGTGCCATCAGTGAGTCGAACACTGAAGCTTTCTTT	CAISESNTEAFF
TRBV5-1	TRBD1	few	TRBJ2-4	TGCGCCAGCAGCGTCACCGGGACAGGGGGCATTCAGTACTTC	CASSVTGTGGIQYF
TRBV7-8	TRBD2	few	TRBJ2-3	TGTGCCAGCAGCCCAAATCCGGGACTAGCTAGCACAGATACGCAGTATTTT	CASSPNPGLASTDTQYF
TRBV7-2	.	many	TRBJ1-1	TGTGCCAGCAGCCCCCACAGGGTGAACACTGAAGCTTTCTTT	CASSPHRVNTEAFF
TRBV5-1	.	.	TRBJ2-1	TGCGCCAGCAGCCTCATAGCGGATGAGCAGTTCTTC	CASSLIADEQFF
TRBV10-2	.	few	TRBJ2-1	TGCGCCAGCAGTGAAACCGGGATCCCCAATGAGCAGTTCTTC	CASSETGIPNEQFF
TRBV12-3/TRBV12-4	.	many	TRBJ2-3	TGTGCCAGCAGTCTCGGACTTGAAGATACGCAGTATTTT	CASSLGLEDTQYF
TRBV7-2	.	few	TRBJ2-7	TGTGCCAGCAGCTTACGCTCCGGGACCAACTCCTACGAGCAGTACTTC	CASSLRSGTNSYEQYF
TRBV7-9	.	few	TRBJ2-3	TGTGCCAGCGGGGACTCCGGGGGCACAGATACGCAGTATTTT	CASGDSGGTDTQYF
TRBV12-3/TRBV12-4	.	.	TRBJ1-1	TGTGCCAGCAGTTACGCGGGGGTGGAGACTGAAGCTTTCTTT	CASSYAGVETEAFF
TRBV6-2/TRBV6-3	.	many	TRBJ2-7	TGTGCCAGCAGTTCTGGGGTGGGGGCCTACGAGCAGTACTTC	CASSSGVGAYEQYF
TRBV12-3/TRBV12-4	TRBD1	.	TRBJ2-2	TGTGCCAGCAGTTTAAAGGGACAGGGCCCCGGGGAGCTGTTTTTT	CASSLKGQGPGELFF
TRBV29-1	.	few	TRBJ1-3	TGCAGCGTTGAAGACAACGGAAACACCATATATTTT	CSVEDNGNTIYF
TRBV15	.	few	TRBJ2-5	TGTGCCACCAGCACCACTAGTCACGAGACCCAGTACTTC	CATSTTSHETQYF
TRBV6-5	.	.	TRBJ2-7	TGTGCCAGCAGTTACTCGAGTGGCGGCCTCACCTACGAGCAGTACTTC	CASSYSSGGLTYEQYF
TRBV5-1	.	many	TRBJ1-1	TGCGCCAGCAGTCAACAGTTTCTGAACACTGAAGCTTTCTTT	CASSQQFLNTEAFF
TRBV12-3/TRBV12-4	.	many	TRBJ2-7	TGTGCCAGCAGTATTACCTACGAGCAGTACTTC	CASSITYEQYF
TRBV20-1	.	few	TRBJ2-3	TGCAGTGCTAGAGATCTTATAGACAACACAGATACGCAGTATTTT	CSARDLIDNTDTQYF
TRBV25-1	.	.	TRBJ1-1	TGTGCCAGTGCTGCCCCCGGCAGGGGTGAAGCTTTCTTT	CASAAPGRGEAFF
TRBV6-1	TRBD1	few	TRBJ1-2	TGTGCCAGCACCAAGGACAGGTCCTCTGGCTACACCTTC	CASTKDRSSGYTF
TRBV20-1	TRBD1	few	TRBJ1-2	TGCAGTGCTAGAGATCGAGACAGGGGGCTCTATGGCTACACCTTC	CSARDRDRGLYGYTF
TRBV7-9	.	many	TRBJ2-5	TGTGCCAGCAGCTTAGTTTCGGCTGGCAAAGAGACCCAGTACTTC	CASSLVSAGKETQYF
TRBV29-1	.	many	TRBJ2-7	TGCAGCGTTGCATACTTTTCCTCCTACGAGCAGTACTTC	CSVAYFSSYEQYF
TRBV20-1	TRBD2	.	TRBJ2-7	TGCAGTGCTAGCCCCACTAGCGGGACCTCCTACGAGCAGTACTTC	CSASPTSGTSYEQYF
TRBV20-1	TRBD2	few	TRBJ2-7	TGCAGTGCTCGGACTAGCAGTTACTACGAGCAGTACTTC	CSARTSSYYEQYF
TRBV5-1	.	many	TRBJ2-1	TGTGCCAGCAGTTTAGGGGGGGGGCCATACAATGAGCAGTTCTTC	CASSLGGGPYNEQFF
TRBV5-1	.	many	TRBJ1-5	TGCGCCAGCAGCGCGGGTCCCAATCAGCCCCAGCATTTT	CASSAGPNQPQHF
TRBV10-3	.	.	TRBJ2-3	TGTGCCATCAGTGACAGGGAAGATACGCAGTATTTT	CAISDREDTQYF
TRBV4-1	.	many	TRBJ1-5	TGCGCCAGCAGCCAAGAAGGACATAGCAATCAGCCCCAGCATTTT	CASSQEGHSNQPQHF
TRBV4-2	.	many	TRBJ2-5	TGTGCCAGCAGCCAAACCGGGCAGAACCAAGAGACCCAGTACTTC	CASSQTGQNQETQYF
TRBV4-2	TRBD1	many	TRBJ1-6	TGTGCCAGCAGCCGAAGAGCAGGGCAGGGGGACTCACCCCTCCACTTT	CASSRRAGQGDSPLHF
TRBV6-6	TRBD1	.	TRBJ2-7	TGTGCCAGCGATAGGGACAGGCTCGGCGAGCAGTACTTC	CASDRDRLGEQYF
TRBV14	TRBD1	few	TRBJ2-6	TGTGCCAGCAGCCACACTCTAGACAGGGTTGGGGCCAACGTCCTGACTTTC	CASSHTLDRVGANVLTF
TRBV12-3/TRBV12-4	TRBD1	.	TRBJ2-3	TGTGCCAGCAGACTAACGGACAGGACTAGCACAGATACGCAGTATTTT	CASRLTDRTSTDTQYF
TRBV6-1	TRBD2	.	TRBJ2-4	TGTGCCAGCAGTCCCTTAGCGGGAGTCGGGATAAACATTCAGTACTTC	CASSPLAGVGINIQYF
TRBV18	TRBD1	many	TRBJ2-2	TGTGCCAGCTCAGTCGGGACAGTGAACACCGGGGAGCTGTTTTTT	CASSVGTVNTGELFF
TRBV20-1	.	many	TRBJ2-3	TGCAGTGCATCAGACAGGAGCTTCACAGATACGCAGTATTTT	CSASDRSFTDTQYF
TRBV18	.	few	TRBJ2-1	TGTGCCAGCTCACCAAGCGGCCAGGAGGGAAATGAGCAGTTCTTC	CASSPSGQEGNEQFF
TRBV20-1	TRBD2	few	TRBJ2-3	TGCAGTGCCGAGAGGCGGGGGAGGGCAGATACGCAGTATTTT	CSAERRGRADTQYF
TRBV5-6	TRBD1	few	TRBJ1-1	TGTGCCAGCAGCTTGAGGGACAGGACCCTGCTCGCTTTCTTT	CASSLRDRTLLAFF
TRBV29-1	.	few	TRBJ2-3	TGCAGCGTTGAGGGGCAGGCGGGGGATACGCAGTATTTT	CSVEGQAGDTQYF
TRBV12-3/TRBV12-4	.	few	TRBJ1-2	.	CASSLRASHYGYTF
TRBV5-1	.	.	TRBJ2-1	TGCGCCAGCAGCCAAGGCTGGGAGGGGGGGCCGTTCAATGAGCAGTTCTTC	CASSQGWEGGPFNEQFF
TRBV30	TRBD1	many	TRBJ1-5	TGTGCCTGGAGTGGACAGGGGGATCAGCCCCAGCATTTT	CAWSGQGDQPQHF